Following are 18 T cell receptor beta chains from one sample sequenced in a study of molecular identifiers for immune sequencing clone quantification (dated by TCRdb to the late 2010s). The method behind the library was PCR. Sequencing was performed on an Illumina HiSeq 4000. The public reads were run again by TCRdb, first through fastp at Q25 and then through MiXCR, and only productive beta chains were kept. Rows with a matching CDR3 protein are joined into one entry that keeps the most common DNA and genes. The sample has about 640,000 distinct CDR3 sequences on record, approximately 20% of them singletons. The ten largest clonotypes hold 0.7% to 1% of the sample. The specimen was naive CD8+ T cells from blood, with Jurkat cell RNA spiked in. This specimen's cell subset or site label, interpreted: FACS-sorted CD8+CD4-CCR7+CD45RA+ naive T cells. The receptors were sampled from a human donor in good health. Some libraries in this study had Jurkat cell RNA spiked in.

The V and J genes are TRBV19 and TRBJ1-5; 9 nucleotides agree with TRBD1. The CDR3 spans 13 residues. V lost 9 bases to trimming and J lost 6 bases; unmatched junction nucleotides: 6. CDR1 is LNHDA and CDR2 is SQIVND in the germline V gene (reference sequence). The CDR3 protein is CASTGGYGQPQHF. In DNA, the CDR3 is TGTGCCAGCACAGGGGGCTATGGTCAGCCCCAGCATTTT.

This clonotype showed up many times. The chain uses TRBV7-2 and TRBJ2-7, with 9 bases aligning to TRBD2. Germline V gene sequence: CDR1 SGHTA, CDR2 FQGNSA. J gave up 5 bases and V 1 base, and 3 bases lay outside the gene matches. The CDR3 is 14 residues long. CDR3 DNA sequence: TGTGCCAGCAGCTTAGTGGGCGGGGGGGACGAGCAGTACTTC. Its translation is CASSLVGGGDEQYF.

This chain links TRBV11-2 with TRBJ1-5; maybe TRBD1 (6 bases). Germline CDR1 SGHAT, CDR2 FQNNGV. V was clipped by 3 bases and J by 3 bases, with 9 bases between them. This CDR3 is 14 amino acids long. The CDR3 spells CASSFRGINQPQHF. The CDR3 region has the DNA TGTGCCAGCAGCTTCAGGGGTATCAATCAGCCCCAGCATTTT.

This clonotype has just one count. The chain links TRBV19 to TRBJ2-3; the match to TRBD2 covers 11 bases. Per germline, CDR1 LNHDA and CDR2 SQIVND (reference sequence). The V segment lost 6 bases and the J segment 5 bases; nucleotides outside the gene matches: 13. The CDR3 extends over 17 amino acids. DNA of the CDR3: TGTGCCAGTAGGATAAGTAGCGGGGGGGCCTTGGGAGATACGCAGTATTTT. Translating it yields CASRISSGGALGDTQYF.

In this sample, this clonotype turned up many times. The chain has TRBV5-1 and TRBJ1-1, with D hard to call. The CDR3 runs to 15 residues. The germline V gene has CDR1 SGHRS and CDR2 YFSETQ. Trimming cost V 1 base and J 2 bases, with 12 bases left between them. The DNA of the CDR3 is TGCGCCAGCAGCTTGCTTGGTGATAGTAACACTGAAGCTTTCTTT. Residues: CASSLLGDSNTEAFF.

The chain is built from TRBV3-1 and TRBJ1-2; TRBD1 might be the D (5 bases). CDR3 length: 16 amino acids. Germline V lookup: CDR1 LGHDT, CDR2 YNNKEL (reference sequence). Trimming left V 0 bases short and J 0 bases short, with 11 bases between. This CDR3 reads CASSQDAVGANYGYTF. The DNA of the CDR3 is TGTGCCAGCAGCCAAGATGCTGTGGGGGCTAACTATGGCTACACCTTC.

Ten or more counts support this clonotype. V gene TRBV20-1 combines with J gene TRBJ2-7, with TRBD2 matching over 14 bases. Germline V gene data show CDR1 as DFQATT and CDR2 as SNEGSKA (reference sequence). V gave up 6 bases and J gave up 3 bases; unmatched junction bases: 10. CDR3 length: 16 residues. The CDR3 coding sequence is TGCAGTGCACCGACTAGCGGGAGGGCCGGAGTCTACGAGCAGTACTTC. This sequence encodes CSAPTSGRAGVYEQYF.

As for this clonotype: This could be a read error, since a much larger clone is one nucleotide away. For the CDR3, the DNA is TGTGTCAGCAGCTTAATCGAACTGAACACTGAAGCTTTCTTT. This sequence encodes CVSSLIELNTEAFF. This chain links TRBV7-2 with TRBJ1-1; D uncertain. The CDR3 is 14 amino acids. Per germline, CDR1 SGHTA and CDR2 FQGNSA.

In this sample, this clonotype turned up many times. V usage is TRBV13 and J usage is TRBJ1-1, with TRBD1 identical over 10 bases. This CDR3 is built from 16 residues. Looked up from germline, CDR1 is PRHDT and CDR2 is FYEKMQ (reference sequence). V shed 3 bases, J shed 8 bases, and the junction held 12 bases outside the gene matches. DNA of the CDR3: TGTGCCAGCAGCTTCCTGGACAGGGGGAGAATAGGGGAAGCTTTCTTT. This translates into CASSFLDRGRIGEAFF.

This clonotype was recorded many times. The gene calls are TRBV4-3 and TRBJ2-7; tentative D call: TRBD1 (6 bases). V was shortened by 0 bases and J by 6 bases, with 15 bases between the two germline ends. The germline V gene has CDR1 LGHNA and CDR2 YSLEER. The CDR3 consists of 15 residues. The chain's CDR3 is CASSQDTGIPSEQYF. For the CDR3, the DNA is TGCGCCAGCAGCCAAGATACAGGGATACCATCCGAGCAGTACTTC.

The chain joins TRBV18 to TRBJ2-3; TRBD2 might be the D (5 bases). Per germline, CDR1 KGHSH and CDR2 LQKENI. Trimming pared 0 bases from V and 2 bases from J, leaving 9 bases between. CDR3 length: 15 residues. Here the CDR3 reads CASSPPEETTDTQYF. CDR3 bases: TGTGCCAGCTCACCACCGGAGGAGACCACAGATACGCAGTATTTT.

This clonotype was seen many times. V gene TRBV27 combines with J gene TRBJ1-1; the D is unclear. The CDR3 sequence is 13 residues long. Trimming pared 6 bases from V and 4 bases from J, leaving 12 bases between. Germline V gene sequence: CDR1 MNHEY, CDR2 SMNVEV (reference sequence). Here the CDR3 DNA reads TGTGCCAGCAGGTTACTAGTCGGCACTGAAGCTTTCTTT. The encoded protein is CASRLLVGTEAFF.

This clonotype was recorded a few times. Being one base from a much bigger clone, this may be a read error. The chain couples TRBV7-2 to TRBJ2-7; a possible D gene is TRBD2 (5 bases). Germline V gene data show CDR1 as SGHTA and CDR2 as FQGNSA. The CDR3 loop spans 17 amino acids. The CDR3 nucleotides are TGTGCCAGCAGCTACGTAGGGAGCGCAAGCCCCTCCTACGAGCAGCACTTC. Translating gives CASSYVGSASPSYEQHF.

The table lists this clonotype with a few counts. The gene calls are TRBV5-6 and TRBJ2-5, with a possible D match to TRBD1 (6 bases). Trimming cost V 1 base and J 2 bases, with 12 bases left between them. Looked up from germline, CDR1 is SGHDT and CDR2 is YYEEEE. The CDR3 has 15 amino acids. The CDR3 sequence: CASSLLDSLQETQYF. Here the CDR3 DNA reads TGTGCCAGCAGCTTGTTGGACAGTCTACAAGAGACCCAGTACTTC.

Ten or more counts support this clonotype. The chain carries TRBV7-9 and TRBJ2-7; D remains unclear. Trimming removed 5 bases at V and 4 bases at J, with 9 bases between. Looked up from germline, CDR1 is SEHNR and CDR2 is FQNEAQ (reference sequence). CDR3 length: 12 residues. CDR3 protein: CASSQNGYEQYF. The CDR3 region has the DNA TGTGCCAGCAGCCAAAATGGTTACGAGCAGTACTTC.

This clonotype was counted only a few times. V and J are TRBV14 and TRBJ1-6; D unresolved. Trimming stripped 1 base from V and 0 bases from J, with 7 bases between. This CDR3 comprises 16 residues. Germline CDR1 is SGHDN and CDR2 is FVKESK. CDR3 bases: TGTGCCAGCAGCCAAGGGACCAGCTCCTATAATTCACCCCTCCACTTT. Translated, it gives CASSQGTSSYNSPLHF.

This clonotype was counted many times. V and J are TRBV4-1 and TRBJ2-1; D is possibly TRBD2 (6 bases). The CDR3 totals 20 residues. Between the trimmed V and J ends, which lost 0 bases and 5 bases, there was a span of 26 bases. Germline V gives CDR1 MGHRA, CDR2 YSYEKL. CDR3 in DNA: TGCGCCAGCAGCCAAGATCGAGGAGGGACCATGGTCTCGGGGGACAATGAGCAGTTCTTC. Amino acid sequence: CASSQDRGGTMVSGDNEQFF.

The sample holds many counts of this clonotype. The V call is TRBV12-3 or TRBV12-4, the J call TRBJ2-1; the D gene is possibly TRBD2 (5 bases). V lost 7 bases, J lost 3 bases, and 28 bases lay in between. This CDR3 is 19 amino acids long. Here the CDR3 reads CASTPAYGLAGLDYNEQFF. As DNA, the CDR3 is TGTGCCAGCACCCCAGCTTATGGTCTGGCGGGCTTAGACTACAATGAGCAGTTCTTC.